These 15 T cell receptor beta chains share one sample of origin, sequenced in a study of blood T cell repertoires in COVID-19. This table comes from immunoSEQ multiplex PCR, and its TCRdb copy is limited to in-frame clones, with some not included. The sample shows roughly 300,000 clones, about 90% of them seen only once. The sample taken for sequencing was peripheral blood. These receptors all stem from a woman aged 25 to 45 with COVID-19, enrolled during active disease.

The genes are TRBV14 and TRBJ2-5, with TRBD2 matching over 9 bases. The germline CDR1 and CDR2 sequences are SGHDN and FVKESK. CDR3 size: 15 residues. After removal of 4 bases from V and 8 bases from J, the junction contained 11 bases not matched to a gene. The CDR3 nucleotides read TGTGCCAGCAGCCTCGCGAGCGGGGGGTCCACAACCCAGTACTTC. As protein: CASSLASGGSTTQYF.

This rearrangement joins TRBV6-5 to TRBJ2-7; no reliable D call. Trimming shortened V by 9 bases and J by 1 base, and 7 bases separated the two germline ends. The CDR3 loop spans 11 amino acids. Germline CDR1 and CDR2: MNHEY and SVGAGI. CDR3: CASSMSYEQYV. The DNA of the CDR3 is TGTGCCAGTTCTATGTCCTACGAGCAGTACGTC.

V is TRBV12-3 or TRBV12-4 and J is TRBJ1-2, with D uncertain. The CDR3 is 13 residues long. The V end lost 4 bases, the J end lost 7 bases, and 13 bases lay between the germline ends. The CDR3 DNA reads as TGTGCCAGCAGTTCCGACGCGGGGTTTGGCTACACCTTC. Amino acid sequence: CASSSDAGFGYTF.

This rearrangement joins TRBV4-3 to TRBJ1-1; 8 bases line up with TRBD1. Germline CDR1 LGHNA, CDR2 YSLEER. This CDR3 comprises 15 residues. J gave up 11 bases and V 0 bases, and 11 bases lay outside the gene matches. For the CDR3, the DNA is TGCGCCAGCAGCCAAGATCTCTCAGACAGGGGATCGGCTTTCTTT. Translating gives CASSQDLSDRGSAFF.

This clone was seen just once. This chain links TRBV27 with TRBJ1-4, with 7 bases fitting TRBD1. V was pared by 4 bases and J by 7 bases, with 3 bases of the junction left unmatched. This CDR3 has 13 amino acids. CDR1 is MNHEY, CDR2 SMNVEV, per germline (reference sequence). The CDR3, as DNA: TGTGCCAGCAGTTCCTGGACAGGTGAAAAACTGTTTTTT. Amino acids: CASSSWTGEKLFF.

This clone showed up just a few times. The V gene is TRBV7-2, the J gene TRBJ2-3; D gene ambiguous. Germline CDR1 reads SGHTA; CDR2 reads FQGNSA. This CDR3 has 13 amino acids. V was trimmed by 1 base and J by 7 bases, leaving 9 bases between them. This CDR3 is CASSLGGRYTQYF. The DNA for the CDR3 is TGTGCCAGCAGCTTAGGTGGCCGCTATACGCAGTATTTT.

The V call is TRBV6-5, the J call TRBJ1-2; perhaps TRBD1 as D (6 bases). Trimming took 4 bases from V and 7 from J, leaving 13 bases between them. CDR1 MNHEY and CDR2 SVGAGI come from the germline V gene. The CDR3 runs to 13 residues. CDR3 DNA sequence: TGTGCCAGCAGTTTCGCAGGGGATCGTGGCTACACCTTC. Translated: CASSFAGDRGYTF.

This sequence joins TRBV18 and TRBJ2-6, with D possibly matching TRBD2 (5 bases). The V end lost 5 bases, the J end lost 0 bases, and 8 bases lay between the germline ends. This CDR3 is 15 amino acids long. Germline CDR1 and CDR2: KGHSH and LQKENI. The chain's CDR3 is CASSEGSSGANVLTF. The DNA of the CDR3 is TGTGCCAGCTCAGAGGGATCCTCTGGGGCCAACGTCCTGACTTTC.

The CDR3 DNA follows: TGTGCCAGCAGTGAAAACAGGGGGAACACTGAAGCTTTCTTT. This encodes CASSENRGNTEAFF. V usage is TRBV6-1 and J usage is TRBJ1-1; TRBD1 matches at 7 bases. J lost 1 base, V lost 2 bases, and 1 base had no gene match. The CDR3 loop spans 14 amino acids. The germline CDR1 and CDR2 sequences are MNHNS and SASEGT.

The chain joins TRBV27 to TRBJ1-1, with 8 nucleotides matching TRBD1. Trimming at V came to 8 bases and at J to 2 bases, leaving 7 bases not matched to a gene. The CDR3 length is 14 residues. In germline, CDR1 is MNHEY, CDR2 SMNVEV (reference sequence). CDR3 region: CASGRTGPNTEAFF. The CDR3, as DNA: TGTGCCAGCGGACGGACAGGGCCTAACACTGAAGCTTTCTTT.

The chain is built from TRBV29-1 and TRBJ1-2, with TRBD1 matching over 10 bases. Germline assignment: CDR1 SQVTM and CDR2 ANQGSEA. The CDR3 sequence is 14 residues long. Trimming took 6 bases from V and 4 from J; bases not matched to a gene: 8. The CDR3 loop is CSVGQGGIGYGYTF. In DNA form, the CDR3 reads TGCAGCGTAGGACAGGGGGGAATCGGCTATGGCTACACCTTC.

The genes are TRBV7-6 and TRBJ1-3; D call uncertain. The V and J ends lost 5 bases and 1 base respectively, with 9 bases between them. From germline, CDR1 is SGHVS and CDR2 FNYEAQ. This CDR3 has 14 amino acids. In nucleotides, the CDR3 is TGTGCCAGCAGCCGACGACATTCTGGAAACACCATATATTTT. Protein: CASSRRHSGNTIYF.

This clone is a singleton in its sample. The genes are TRBV11-2 and TRBJ1-1; 9 bases fit TRBD1. Germline values: CDR1 SGHAT, CDR2 FQNNGV. This CDR3 is 13 amino acids long. V shed 5 bases, J shed 4 bases, and the junction held 2 bases outside the gene matches. The DNA of the CDR3 is TGTGCCAGCAGCCCGGACAGGGGCACTGAAGCTTTCTTT. Amino acids: CASSPDRGTEAFF. Full variable domain (outside the CDR3, taken from reference TRBV11-2 and TRBJ1-1): EAGVAQSPRYKIIEKRQSVAFWCNPISGHATLYWYQQILGQGPKLLIQFQNNGVVDDSQLPKDRFSAERLKGVDSTLKIQPAKLEDSAVYLCASSPDRGTEAFFGQGTRLTVV.

This chain uses TRBV7-2 with TRBJ2-7; 10 nucleotides line up with TRBD2. In germline, CDR1 is SGHTA, CDR2 FQGNSA. V dropped 3 bases and J dropped 3; count of bases not matched to a gene: 5. The CDR3 runs to 15 residues. Here the CDR3 DNA reads TGTGCCAGCAGCTTGGAGCGGGGGGGCCGCTACGAGCAGTACTTC. This sequence encodes CASSLERGGRYEQYF.

The rearrangement links TRBV20-1 to TRBJ2-7; 7 nucleotides align to TRBD1. V shed 3 bases and J 6 bases; nucleotides not matched to a gene: 11. Germline lookup yields CDR1 DFQATT and CDR2 SNEGSKA (reference sequence). CDR3 length equals 14 residues. The CDR3 loop is CSASKTGVVGEQYF. The DNA of the CDR3 is TGCAGTGCTAGTAAAACAGGGGTTGTTGGCGAGCAGTACTTC.